The subject of this entry is one T cell receptor (beta chain). This sample was included in a study of blood T cells in healthy people across ages. Combining a sample-barcoded 5' primer with a J-beta primer mix, a second PCR ran for roughly 7 to 11 cycles. TCRdb ran MiXCR on the 5' RACE reads and lists one entry per CDR3 protein. The table lists some 640,000 distinct CDR3 sequences, 45% to 50% of them singletons. V was shortened by 7 bases and J by 4 bases, with 11 bases between the two germline ends. CDR3 length equals 13 residues. Germline values: CDR1 SNHLY, CDR2 FYNNEI. The gene calls are TRBV2 and TRBJ2-1, with D possibly being TRBD1 (6 bases). The sequence was obtained from a woman in her sixties in good health. Sequencing was carried out using blood. CDR3 region: CASNGQKYNEQFF. The CDR3 region has the DNA TGTGCCAGCAACGGACAGAAGTACAATGAGCAGTTCTTC.